The entry below describes one T cell receptor (beta chain). No antigen is known for it. Per-nucleotide qualities are absent, and no much larger clonotype sits a single base away. In the paper's terms, the time point label means: pre-treatment baseline. Blood samples were collected before treatment (T0) and at week 3 (W3), after the first cycle of checkpoint blockade. Except for a couple of patients with rapid clinical progression, response was assessed 12 weeks after the first infusion by RECIST 1.1; disease control meant complete response, partial response or stable disease. Patients were not eligible if they had prior systemic cancer treatment, concomitant immunosuppressant therapy or synchronous other active malignancies. Bulk PBMC and plasma cell-free DNA were both sequenced for TCR beta so that circulating cells and T cell turnover could be tracked. PBMC were isolated from blood with Lymphoprep and SepMate tubes, followed by red cell lysis. QIAamp DNA Blood Mini kits were used to extract DNA from PBMC and from sorted T cell subsets.

The data were obtained in a study of blood T cell dynamics during melanoma immunotherapy (dated by TCRdb to the early 2020s). For the study in its entirety: All patients had metastatic melanoma and were given first-line pembrolizumab or nivolumab plus ipilimumab as standard of care in the United Kingdom. Consecutive patients formed a training cohort, and a further independent group of patients from the same centre was pooled into an external validation set. To find early correlates of response, the study profiled the peripheral T cell receptor repertoires of patients with metastatic melanoma both before and after one cycle of checkpoint inhibitor therapy.

V is shortened by 0 bases, J by 1 base, and the region joining them spans 5 bases. CDR1 is given as SGHRS and CDR2 as YFSETQ, both from the germline V gene. The CDR3, from cysteine to phenylalanine, totals 15 residues. Only the CDR3 DNA is retained, 45 bases long and in frame from the first base. The study at large found these results: The relatively small sample size was acknowledged as something that could potentially limit how far the results can be generalized. The study could not determine whether the T cell clones driving repertoire changes were melanoma-specific or reflected general immune activation. A bifurcated reorganization of the PBMC repertoire at W3, with increased clonality or increased diversity, was observed in patients who later achieved disease control, unlike in progressors.

For every bulk PBMC sample, a fixed 350 ng of DNA was loaded. Following the manufacturer instructions, the immunoSEQ TCRb Assay kit was used to amplify TCR beta CDR3 sequences from genomic DNA. The KAPA Library Quantification Kit for Illumina platforms was used to quantify the pooled libraries by qPCR. Pooled libraries were sequenced on an Illumina NextSeq 500, clustered at about 0.55-1.1 pM. Processing in the source paper ran as follows. TCR data were analyzed with immunoSEQ ANALYZER and the R LymphoSeq package. A rearrangement efficiency score was calculated as productive divided by the sum of productive and non-productive CDR3 sequences. Within each patient, timepoints were compared pairwise for clonality, measured with the Gini coefficient, and for diversity, measured with the Renyi index at alpha=1. In LymphoSeq, clonal relatedness was computed using an edit distance of 3, and repertoire similarity was computed using the Bhattacharyya coefficient. To classify response, a linear discriminant analysis based on week-3 changes in clonality and diversity was built using the R MASS and caret packages. The source is immuneACCESS, and TCRdb retained only in-frame sequences with V and J called. Part of the clones is not carried over; for the studies checked, unresolved V genes explain less than half of this, and the remainder is unexplained. Clone size and the V and J calls come from that table; the DNA yielded D and trimming. The sample table lists about 9,600 clones, around nine tenths of them with a count of one. Together, the top ten hold around 7.2% of the sample.

This chain joins TRBV5-1 to TRBJ2-6; the D gene cannot be named for sure. The TCR was taken from a human donor with melanoma. The specimen comprised blood, sampled from a patient treated with checkpoint blockade. In nucleotide form, the sequence is TGCGCCAGCAGCTTGGGTACGTCTGGGGCCAACGTCCTGACTTTC. It translates to CASSLGTSGANVLTF.